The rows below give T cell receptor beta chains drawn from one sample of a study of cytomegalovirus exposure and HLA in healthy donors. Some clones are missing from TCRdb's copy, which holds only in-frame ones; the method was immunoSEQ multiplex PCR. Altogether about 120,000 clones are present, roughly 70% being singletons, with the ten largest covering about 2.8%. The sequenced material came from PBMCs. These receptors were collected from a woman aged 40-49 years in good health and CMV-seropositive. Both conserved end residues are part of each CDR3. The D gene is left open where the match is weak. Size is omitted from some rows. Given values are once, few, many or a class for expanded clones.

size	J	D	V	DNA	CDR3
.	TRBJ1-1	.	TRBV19	TGTGCCAGTAAAAAACAGGAGTCCTTAGCTTTCTTT	CASKKQESLAFF
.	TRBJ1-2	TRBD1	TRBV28	TGTGCCAGCATGGCGGACAGGGAATATTCTAACTATGGCTACACCTTC	CASMADREYSNYGYTF
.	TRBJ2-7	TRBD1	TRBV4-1	TGCGCCAGCAGCCAAGACAGGGGGCGCCCCTACGAGCAGTACTTC	CASSQDRGRPYEQYF
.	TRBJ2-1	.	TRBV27	TGTGCCAGCAGTACCAGTGTATCAGGTACCGGCGATGAGCAGTTCTTC	CASSTSVSGTGDEQFF
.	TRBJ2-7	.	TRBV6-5	TGTGCCAGCATGACATTAGATAAGCAGTACTTC	CASMTLDKQYF
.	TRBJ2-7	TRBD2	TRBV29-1	TGCAGCGTTGATGGTAGCGGGGGGAACTACGAGCAGTACTTC	CSVDGSGGNYEQYF
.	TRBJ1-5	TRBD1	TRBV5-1	TGCGCCAGCAGCCCGACAGGGGAGGGCAATCAGCCCCAGCATTTT	CASSPTGEGNQPQHF
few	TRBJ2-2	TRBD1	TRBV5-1	TGCGCCAGCAGCTTGTGGGGGACAGTCGGAACAACCGGGGAGCTGTTTTTT	CASSLWGTVGTTGELFF
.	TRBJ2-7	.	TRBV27	TGTGCCAGCAGTTCTTCAGCCGCGGGCTACGAGCAGTACTTC	CASSSSAAGYEQYF
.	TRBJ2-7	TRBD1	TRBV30	TGTGCCTGGAGTACCGGGACAGGCTCCTACGAGCAGTACTTC	CAWSTGTGSYEQYF
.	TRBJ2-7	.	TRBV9	TGTGCCAGCAGCGTAGAAGGAGGGTTCGTCGAGCAGTACTTC	CASSVEGGFVEQYF
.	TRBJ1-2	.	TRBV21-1	TGTGCCAGCAGCAAGGGCACCAGGATGTCAGGGGGCGTAAGGAGCTACACCTTC	CASSKGTRMSGGVRSYTF
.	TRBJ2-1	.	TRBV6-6	TGTGCCAGCAGTTACGGGTTCGGGACTCCTAATGAGCAGTTCTTC	CASSYGFGTPNEQFF
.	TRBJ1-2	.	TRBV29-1	TGCAGCGTTGAAGGCAGGGGAGCTGATGGCTACACCTTC	CSVEGRGADGYTF
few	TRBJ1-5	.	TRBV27	TGTGCCAGCAGGGGCAGGGCCCTCGGAGCGAGTGATCAGCCCCAGCATTTT	CASRGRALGASDQPQHF
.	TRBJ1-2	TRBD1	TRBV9	TGTGCCAGCAGCGTAGAAGGGGGACAGGGTGTTGGCTACACCTTC	CASSVEGGQGVGYTF
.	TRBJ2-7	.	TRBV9	TGTGCCAGCAGCGTAGGTGCGCGGGCAACGGCGGAGGGGGAGCAGTACTTC	CASSVGARATAEGEQYF
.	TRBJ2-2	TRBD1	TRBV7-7	TGTGCCAGCAGCGCCGGGACAGGGGTCCTCACCGGGGAGCTGTTTTTT	CASSAGTGVLTGELFF
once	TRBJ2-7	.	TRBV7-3	TGTGCCAGCAGCTACGCCCAGGGATCCGAGCAGTACTTC	CASSYAQGSEQYF
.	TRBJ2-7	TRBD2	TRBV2	TGTGCCAGCTCAGATCGGGGGGAAATCTACGAGCAGTACTTC	CASSDRGEIYEQYF
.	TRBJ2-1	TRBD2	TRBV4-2	TGTGCCAGCAGCCAAGTGGCGACTAGCGGGGCCTACAATGAGCAGTTCTTC	CASSQVATSGAYNEQFF
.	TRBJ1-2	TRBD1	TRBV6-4	TGTGCCAGCAGTGACGACGGGACAGGGGGTAACGGCTACACCTTC	CASSDDGTGGNGYTF
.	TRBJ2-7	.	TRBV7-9	TGTGCCAGCAGCATGGACTTCCCGGGGTACGAGCAGTACTTC	CASSMDFPGYEQYF
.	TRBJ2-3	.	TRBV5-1	TGCGCCAGCAGCTTCGAGTCCACTAGCACAGATACGCAGTATTTT	CASSFESTSTDTQYF
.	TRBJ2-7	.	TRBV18	TGTGCCAGCTCACCATCGAACAGGGCCGAGCAGTACTTC	CASSPSNRAEQYF
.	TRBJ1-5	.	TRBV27	TGTGCCAGCAGTCCCCCAGGAGGGCGGAACAATCAGCCCCAGCATTTT	CASSPPGGRNNQPQHF
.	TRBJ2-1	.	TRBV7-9	TGTGCCATTCAGGGGGGCTACAATGAGCAGTTCTTC	CAIQGGYNEQFF